This T cell receptor beta chain was observed in a study of cytomegalovirus exposure and HLA in healthy donors. General study results and limits: Later analysis identified around 15,000 TCR beta sequences associated with HLA alleles, using a false discovery rate threshold of 0.05. Of the V segments, some could not be distinguished, including TRBV6-2 and TRBV6-3, and were excluded.

Vbeta (60) and Jbeta (13) primers were used in the PCR. Generated by immunoSEQ multiplex PCR, the TCRdb table keeps only in-frame clones and is missing some. The data contain about 140,000 clones, 70% to 80% of them singletons. Healthy people donating bone marrow made up the donors. Germline assignment: CDR1 SGDLS and CDR2 YYNGEE. The trim removed 4 bases at V and 6 bases at J, leaving 12 bases unmatched. The CDR3 consists of 15 residues. Notes on this clone: Its target is unknown.

The TCR was taken from a female donor in good health and CMV-seronegative. The sequenced material came from PBMCs. The rearrangement links TRBV9 to TRBJ1-2, with TRBD1 matching 7 bases. Here the CDR3 DNA reads TGTGCCAGCAGCACCCGGAGGGGGCAGGAGGATGGCTACACCTTC. Translating gives CASSTRRGQEDGYTF.